This T cell receptor beta chain stems from a study of CD8+ T cells in alopecia areata. Background on the study: In an open-label trial, patients got 5 to 10 mg tofacitinib twice daily. Study results and limitations: In lesional scalp, particularly from alopecia totalis/universalis, clonality was higher than in normal scalp. How baseline CD8+ expansion relates to response remains uncertain (there was one nonresponder). Expanded CD8+ clones among the top 100, as well as scalp clonality, were significantly decreased by tofacitinib.

The CDR3 consists of 14 residues. CDR1 is MNHEY, CDR2 SVGAGI, per germline. V lost 2 bases to trimming and J lost 5 bases; unmatched junction nucleotides: 0. Indicated treatment: oral pan-JAK inhibitor, 5-10 mg twice daily. On this clone itself: Its antigen is still unknown.

The authors extracted RNA and reverse transcribed it into cDNA as the sequencing template. Here immunoSEQ multiplex PCR was the method, and the copy in TCRdb shows in-frame clones only, minus some. This repertoire shows 210,000 or so clones, just over 65% found once; its top ten account for 0.95% to 1.5%. The material was CD4+ T cells sorted from blood, obtained at week 44, from a patient treated with tofacitinib. This chain connects TRBV6-5 to TRBJ1-5; 10 bases agree with TRBD1. The receptor was isolated from a human donor with alopecia areata. CDR3 bases: TGTGCCAGCAGTTACGGGACAGGGGATCAGCCCCAGCATTTT. This gives the protein CASSYGTGDQPQHF.